A selection of T cell receptor beta chains follows, all from one sample in a study of immune evolution from preneoplasia to lung adenocarcinoma. Clones were sequenced by immunoSEQ multiplex PCR, and TCRdb holds only the in-frame ones, with some missing. The sample lists some 8,000 clones; over 60% were seen once. Sequencing was performed on FFPE lung adenocarcinoma in situ tissue. The receptor set was obtained from a donor aged 70 or over with lung adenocarcinoma. Some clones in this sample may be carry-over from other donors' samples. CDR3s include the opening cysteine and the closing phenylalanine or tryptophan. D genes are given only for firm matches. Only some rows state a clone size, as once, few, many or a class for expanded clones.

J gene,V gene,clone size,D gene,CDR3 protein,CDR3 DNA
TRBJ1-1,TRBV29-1,.,.,CSVEDYQGAEAFF,TGCAGCGTTGAAGACTACCAGGGAGCTGAAGCTTTCTTT
TRBJ1-5,TRBV6-6,.,.,CASSTGTGQPQHF,TGTGCCAGCAGTACAGGGACCGGTCAGCCCCAGCATTTT
TRBJ1-3,TRBV14,few,.,CASSQGPGNTIYF,TGTGCCAGCAGCCAGGGCCCCGGAAACACCATATATTTT
TRBJ2-7,TRBV2,few,.,CASRYQGSYYEQYF,TGTGCCAGCAGGTATCAGGGGAGTTATTACGAGCAGTACTTC
TRBJ1-4,TRBV18,.,.,CASSPRATTNEKLFF,TGTGCCAGCTCACCAAGAGCAACAACTAATGAAAAACTGTTTTTT
TRBJ2-3,TRBV4-1,.,.,CASSQDSSTTQTQYF,TGCGCCAGCAGCCAAGACAGCTCAACCACCCAGACGCAGTATTTT
TRBJ2-3,TRBV6-4,few,TRBD2,CASSENGGATDTQYF,TGTGCCAGCAGTGAAAACGGGGGGGCGACAGATACGCAGTATTTT
TRBJ1-1,TRBV29-1,.,.,CSGRGSGTEAFF,TGCAGCGGCCGGGGGAGTGGCACTGAAGCTTTCTTT
TRBJ2-3,TRBV9,medium-sized,TRBD2,CASSGSSGTDTQYF,TGTGCCAGCAGCGGCTCTAGCGGGACAGATACGCAGTATTTT
TRBJ2-5,TRBV18,.,.,CASSRGIQETQYF,TGTGCCAGCTCTCGCGGCATCCAAGAGACCCAGTACTTC
TRBJ2-7,TRBV28,.,.,CASSFPGHYEQYF,TGTGCCAGCAGTTTTCCCGGACACTACGAGCAGTACTTC
TRBJ2-3,TRBV5-1,.,.,CASSLIPRTAADTQYF,TGCGCCAGCAGCTTAATTCCCAGGACGGCAGCAGATACGCAGTATTTT
TRBJ1-2,TRBV5-1,once,.,CASSEGFGYGYTF,TGCGCCAGCAGTGAGGGGTTTGGCTATGGCTACACCTTC
TRBJ1-5,TRBV6-1,.,TRBD1,CASRRGQYNQPQHF,TGTGCCAGCCGGAGGGGGCAGTACAATCAGCCCCAGCATTTT
TRBJ1-4,TRBV7-9,.,.,CASSLERGEKLFF,TGTGCCAGCAGCTTAGAAAGGGGGGAAAAACTGTTTTTT
TRBJ2-1,TRBV28,.,TRBD2,CASSLTGLAGVYNEQFF,TGTGCCAGCAGTTTAACGGGACTAGCGGGAGTCTACAATGAGCAGTTCTTC
TRBJ2-6,TRBV27,.,.,CASSSRISGANVLTF,TGTGCCAGCAGTTCAAGGATCTCTGGGGCCAATGTCCTGACTTTC
TRBJ1-3,TRBV11-2,.,TRBD1,CASSPRTGSVGNTIYF,TGTGCCAGCAGCCCCCGGACAGGGTCGGTTGGAAACACCATATATTTT
TRBJ2-3,TRBV6-1,.,TRBD2,CASGLAGGTDTQYF,TGTGCCAGCGGACTAGCGGGAGGCACAGATACGCAGTATTTT
TRBJ2-5,TRBV7-3,once,.,CASSLLGPGRGTGETQYF,TGTGCCAGCAGCTTATTGGGACCGGGTCGAGGGACTGGGGAGACCCAGTACTTC
TRBJ2-1,TRBV4-1,.,.,CASSSDKYNEQFF,TGCGCCAGCTCCTCGGACAAATACAATGAGCAGTTCTTC
TRBJ2-7,TRBV27,few,TRBD1,CASSSLRDSRPWQYF,TGTGCCAGCAGTTCACTTCGGGACAGTCGGCCGTGGCAGTACTTC
TRBJ2-1,TRBV2,.,.,CASSEAGREAYNEQFF,TGTGCCAGCAGTGAAGCGGGCAGGGAGGCCTACAATGAGCAGTTCTTC
TRBJ2-1,TRBV6-5,few,.,CASSYTPGGYNEQFF,TGTGCCAGCAGTTACACACCAGGGGGGTACAATGAGCAGTTCTTC
TRBJ1-3,TRBV6-5,.,.,CASSYSRPGNTIYF,TGTGCCAGCAGTTACTCCAGACCTGGAAACACCATATATTTT
TRBJ1-2,TRBV5-1,.,.,CASSLDGRGLNYGYTF,TGCGCCAGCAGCTTGGATGGCAGGGGACTAAACTATGGCTACACCTTC
TRBJ1-4,TRBV7-2,.,.,CASSFYREGNEKLFF,TGTGCCAGCAGCTTCTACAGGGAGGGGAATGAAAAACTGTTTTTT
TRBJ1-1,TRBV7-8,.,.,CASSLEWDTEAFF,TGTGCCAGCAGCTTAGAGTGGGACACTGAAGCTTTCTTT
TRBJ1-5,TRBV19,.,.,CASRGEPNQPQHF,TGTGCCAGTCGCGGAGAACCAAATCAGCCCCAGCATTTT
TRBJ2-1,TRBV19,.,.,CASSEGRLPAGGGEQFF,TGTGCCAGTAGTGAGGGGCGATTACCCGCTGGAGGAGGTGAGCAGTTCTTC
TRBJ2-1,TRBV11-2,.,TRBD2,CASSSRTSGSSYNEQFF,TGTGCCAGCAGCTCAAGGACTAGCGGGAGCTCCTACAATGAGCAGTTCTTC